These 26 T cell receptor beta chains came from one sample sequenced in a study of cytomegalovirus exposure and HLA in healthy donors. The primer mix had 60 Vbeta and 13 Jbeta primers. The repertoire was sequenced with immunoSEQ multiplex PCR; TCRdb's copy has only in-frame clones and lacks some. The repertoire holds tens of thousands of clones, with roughly 80% as singletons. The specimen sequenced was PBMCs. The receptors here all came from a woman between 25 and 40 years old in good health and CMV-seronegative.

The gene calls are TRBV28 and TRBJ1-5, with a tentative D call TRBD1 (5 bases). Germline V gene lookup returns CDR1 MDHEN and CDR2 SYDVKM. The germline V and J ends were trimmed by 2 bases and 4 bases, with 15 bases remaining between them. The CDR3 has 16 residues. The CDR3 loop is CASSLMGGSGNQPQHF. In DNA, the CDR3 is TGTGCCAGCAGTTTAATGGGGGGTTCGGGGAATCAGCCCCAGCATTTT.

V usage is TRBV27 and J usage is TRBJ1-5, with TRBD1 matching 9 bases. With V trimmed by 2 bases and J by 9 bases, 5 bases remained unmatched. The germline gives CDR1 MNHEY, CDR2 SMNVEV (reference sequence). The CDR3 has 14 amino acids. Written as DNA, the CDR3 is TGTGCCAGCAGTTTAGGACAGGGGTATGGGCCCCAGCATTTT. Translation gives CASSLGQGYGPQHF.

The rearrangement links TRBV27 to TRBJ2-2; 7 nucleotides agree with TRBD2. CDR1 and CDR2 (germline): MNHEY, SMNVEV (reference sequence). The CDR3 has 16 amino acids. With V trimmed by 4 bases and J by 4 bases, 9 bases remained unmatched. In DNA, the CDR3 is TGTGCCAGCAGTTACGGTGGGAGGGCGAGCACCGGGGAGCTGTTTTTT. Translated, it gives CASSYGGRASTGELFF.

This sequence joins TRBV9 and TRBJ2-7, with TRBD2 matching over 9 bases. Germline lookup yields CDR1 SGDLS and CDR2 YYNGEE. This CDR3 region has 16 residues. V lost 3 bases, J lost 6 bases, and 13 bases stayed unmatched. The CDR3 loop is CASSARGGLAGIEQYF. The CDR3 coding sequence is TGTGCCAGCAGCGCCAGGGGCGGGCTAGCGGGAATCGAGCAGTACTTC.

The chain joins TRBV19 to TRBJ2-1, with D tentatively TRBD2 (6 bases). Germline CDR1 reads LNHDA; CDR2 reads SQIVND (reference sequence). The CDR3 sequence is 17 residues long. V was pared by 1 base and J by 4 bases, with 17 bases between. Written as DNA, the CDR3 is TGTGCCAGTAGTATAGCGTTTCTGGGAGGAGGGTACAATGAGCAGTTCTTC. It encodes CASSIAFLGGGYNEQFF.

V gene TRBV5-1 combines with J gene TRBJ2-3; 14 positions agree with TRBD2. CDR1 and CDR2 from the germline V gene are SGHRS and YFSETQ. The CDR3 sequence is 15 residues long. Trimming at V came to 6 bases and at J to 4 bases, leaving 4 bases not matched to a gene. CDR3 DNA sequence: TGCGCCAGCATCGGACTAGCGGGAGGCGCAGATACGCAGTATTTT. It yields the protein CASIGLAGGADTQYF.

The chain uses TRBV30 and TRBJ2-1, with D possibly being TRBD2 (5 bases). Germline lookup yields CDR1 GTSNPN and CDR2 SVGIG (reference sequence). CDR3 size: 14 residues. V was trimmed by 3 bases and J by 0 bases, leaving 9 bases between them. CDR3 sequence (DNA): TGTGCCTGGAGGCTTCGGGGCTCCTACAATGAGCAGTTCTTC. This gives the protein CAWRLRGSYNEQFF.

The chain uses TRBV4-1 and TRBJ1-4; 8 nucleotides agree with TRBD1. The germline gives CDR1 MGHRA, CDR2 YSYEKL. The CDR3 runs to 17 residues. V trimming: 4 bases; J trimming: 4 bases; junction bases outside the gene matches: 11. The CDR3 region is CASSRTATGAFNEKLFF. CDR3 bases: TGCGCCAGCAGCCGGACAGCGACAGGGGCCTTTAATGAAAAACTGTTTTTT.

The chain has TRBV6-1 and TRBJ2-7; 8 nucleotides align to TRBD1. The junction had 12 bases not matched to a gene; V was cut back by 4 bases and J by 7 bases. The CDR3 contains 15 residues. Germline lookup yields CDR1 MNHNS and CDR2 SASEGT. CDR3 sequence (DNA): TGTGCCAGCAGTGGCTCCGACAGGGGACTTATGGAGCAGTACTTC. It encodes CASSGSDRGLMEQYF.

The J gene is TRBJ2-6, the V gene TRBV28; D might be TRBD1 (6 bases). Germline V gene sequence: CDR1 MDHEN, CDR2 SYDVKM. Trimming shortened V by 5 bases and J by 1 base, and 12 bases separated the two germline ends. The CDR3 consists of 16 residues. The CDR3 region is CASSNNRASGANVLTF. The CDR3 nucleotides read TGTGCCAGCAGTAACAACAGGGCTTCTGGGGCCAACGTCCTGACTTTC. The complete variable domain, with remaining parts taken from reference TRBV28 and TRBJ2-6, reads DVKVTQSSRYLVKRTGEKVFLECVQDMDHENMFWYRQDPGLGLRLIYFSYDVKMKEKGDIPEGYSVSREKKERFSLILESASTNQTSMYLCASSNNRASGANVLTFGAGSRLTVL.

In its sample, this clone was seen once. This chain uses TRBV6-6 with TRBJ2-4; D not certain. Germline CDR1 is MNHNY and CDR2 is SVGAGI (reference sequence). The V end was cut by 2 bases, the J end by 0 bases, with 11 bases between. The length of the CDR3 is 16 residues. CDR3 in DNA: TGTGCCAGCAGTTACGGGCAGTTACTAGCCAAAAACATTCAGTACTTC. It specifies CASSYGQLLAKNIQYF.

This rearrangement joins TRBV5-1 to TRBJ1-3; D unclear. The CDR3 is made up of 17 amino acids. Trimming removed 0 bases at V and 1 base at J, with 14 bases between. CDR1 SGHRS and CDR2 YFSETQ come from the germline V gene. The CDR3 loop reads CASSLAPYRDSGNTIYF. In DNA form, the CDR3 reads TGCGCCAGCAGCTTGGCCCCGTACAGAGATTCTGGAAACACCATATATTTT.

V and J are TRBV27 and TRBJ2-7; D unresolved. Per germline, CDR1 MNHEY and CDR2 SMNVEV (reference sequence). The length of the CDR3 is 13 residues. The V gene lost 5 bases and the J gene lost 2 bases, with 10 bases spanning the gap. In DNA, the CDR3 is TGTGCCAGCAGTCTAAGACAAGCCTACGAGCAGTACTTC. It codes for CASSLRQAYEQYF.

This chain connects TRBV2 to TRBJ1-1, with D hard to call. CDR3 length: 14 residues. Germline CDR1 is SNHLY and CDR2 is FYNNEI. Trimming took 1 base from V and 4 from J, leaving 10 bases between them. The CDR3 DNA reads as TGTGCCAGCAGTGAAGGCGCAGCGCTCACTGAAGCTTTCTTT. Its protein is CASSEGAALTEAFF.

The V gene is TRBV29-1, the J gene TRBJ1-4; 7 bases map to TRBD1. J lost 3 bases, V lost 5 bases, and 6 bases had no gene match. Germline values: CDR1 SQVTM, CDR2 ANQGSEA. The CDR3 totals 14 residues. This chain's CDR3 is CSVRQGPANEKLFF. DNA of the CDR3: TGCAGCGTTAGACAGGGTCCGGCTAATGAAAAACTGTTTTTT.

The rearrangement links TRBV4-3 to TRBJ1-2, with D hard to call. Trimming left V 1 base short and J 1 base short, with 13 bases between. The CDR3 runs to 16 residues. Germline CDR1 reads LGHNA; CDR2 reads YSLEER. The DNA for the CDR3 is TGCGCCAGCAGCCAAGGGAGGGCGGAAGATAACTATGGCTACACCTTC. This codes for CASSQGRAEDNYGYTF.

This clone showed up just once. V usage is TRBV5-4 and J usage is TRBJ2-3; 9 bases agree with TRBD2. J lost 0 bases, V lost 0 bases, and 2 bases had no gene match. The CDR3 sequence is 16 residues long. From germline, CDR1 is SGHNT and CDR2 YYREEE (reference sequence). The CDR3 DNA sequence: TGTGCCAGCAGCTTGGAACTAGCGGGTAGCACAGATACGCAGTATTTT. This gives the protein CASSLELAGSTDTQYF.

This clone was seen a single time. The chain combines TRBV14 with TRBJ1-1, with D possibly matching TRBD1 (5 bases). Germline V gene data show CDR1 as SGHDN and CDR2 as FVKESK. V dropped 0 bases and J dropped 6 bases, with 35 bases sitting between them. The CDR3 is 22 amino acids. The CDR3 DNA follows: TGTGCCAGCAGCCAAGATAACGTAGACTCCAGGGAATCGGGGTGGGGGGGTCCTGAAGCTTTCTTT. Amino acid sequence: CASSQDNVDSRESGWGGPEAFF.

The chain has TRBV14 and TRBJ2-7; tentatively, D is TRBD1 (7 bases). Germline loops: CDR1 SGHDN, CDR2 FVKESK. The CDR3 spans 14 residues. Trimming removed 3 bases at V and 3 bases at J, with 12 bases between. CDR3 region: CASSHRQGGYEQYF. The CDR3 bases are TGTGCCAGCAGCCACCGACAGGGAGGCTACGAGCAGTACTTC. Full variable domain (remainder filled in from reference TRBV14 and TRBJ2-7): EAGVTQFPSHSVIEKGQTVTLRCDPISGHDNLYWYRRVMGKEIKFLLHFVKESKQDESGMPNNRFLAERTGGTYSTLKVQPAELEDSGVYFCASSHRQGGYEQYFGPGTRLTVT.

In regard to this clone: At one boundary the junction diverges from the germline segment, which might be a read error. The V call is TRBV5-1, the J call TRBJ2-7; D gene uncertain. This CDR3 spans 11 amino acids. Germline CDR1 SGHRS, CDR2 YFSETQ. In nucleotides, the CDR3 is TGCGCCAGCAGACTTTCAGGTGCGCAGTCCTTC. Its translation: CASRLSGAQSF.

The rearrangement joins TRBV5-1 to TRBJ1-2, with D hard to call. From germline, CDR1 is SGHRS and CDR2 YFSETQ. V gave up 4 bases and J gave up 5 bases, with 15 bases separating them. The CDR3 covers 14 residues. CDR3 nucleotide sequence: TGCGCCAGCAGCCCTAGCGTTTCGGGATATGGCTACACCTTC. Encoded protein: CASSPSVSGYGYTF.

The chain employs TRBV4-2 and TRBJ2-7; D might be TRBD1 (5 bases). This CDR3 is built from 12 residues. V gave up 7 bases and J gave up 2 bases, with 9 bases separating them. CDR1 is LGHNA and CDR2 is YNFKEQ in the germline V gene. The CDR3 sequence: CASIPDTYEQYF. In DNA, the CDR3 is TGTGCCAGCATCCCGGACACCTACGAGCAGTACTTC.

The chain joins TRBV6-5 to TRBJ1-1, with 8 bases lining up with TRBD1. Unmatched junction bases numbered 1, after V lost 2 bases and J lost 2 bases. Germline V CDR1 and CDR2: MNHEY, SVGAGI. The CDR3 loop spans 14 amino acids. CDR3 sequence: CASSYGTGNTEAFF. The CDR3 region has the DNA TGTGCCAGCAGTTACGGGACAGGAAACACTGAAGCTTTCTTT.

This clone occurred once. This chain uses TRBV28 with TRBJ2-3; TRBD2 agrees at 8 bases. This CDR3 is 15 amino acids long. With 4 bases clipped from V and 7 bases from J, the junction kept 10 bases outside the gene matches. Germline assignment: CDR1 MDHEN and CDR2 SYDVKM. CDR3 sequence: CASSSAGVVANTQYF. The CDR3 DNA sequence: TGTGCCAGCAGTTCAGCGGGGGTAGTAGCGAATACGCAGTATTTT. Together with reference TRBV28 and TRBJ2-3, the CDR3 gives the full variable domain: DVKVTQSSRYLVKRTGEKVFLECVQDMDHENMFWYRQDPGLGLRLIYFSYDVKMKEKGDIPEGYSVSREKKERFSLILESASTNQTSMYLCASSSAGVVANTQYFGPGTRLTVL.

The chain employs TRBV18 and TRBJ1-1; no reliable D call. The CDR3 runs 12 residues. Germline values: CDR1 KGHSH, CDR2 LQKENI. Trimming took off 6 bases at V and 1 base at J, with 6 bases between the two ends. The CDR3 protein is CASSKANTEAFF. The CDR3 region has the DNA TGTGCCAGCTCCAAAGCGAACACTGAAGCTTTCTTT. The variable domain in full, completed from reference TRBV18 and TRBJ1-1, reads NAGVMQNPRHLVRRRGQEARLRCSPMKGHSHVYWYRQLPEEGLKFMVYLQKENIIDESGMPKERFSAEFPKEGPSILRIQQVVRGDSAAYFCASSKANTEAFFGQGTRLTVV.

This clone was picked up a small number of times. V is TRBV25-1 and J is TRBJ2-2, with TRBD1 matching over 8 bases. Germline assignment: CDR1 MGHDK and CDR2 SYGVNS. With 4 bases clipped from V and 3 bases from J, the junction kept 4 bases outside the gene matches. The CDR3 is 15 residues long. The CDR3 region has the DNA TGTGCCAGCAGTGCGGGACAGGAGCACACCGGGGAGCTGTTTTTT. It encodes CASSAGQEHTGELFF.